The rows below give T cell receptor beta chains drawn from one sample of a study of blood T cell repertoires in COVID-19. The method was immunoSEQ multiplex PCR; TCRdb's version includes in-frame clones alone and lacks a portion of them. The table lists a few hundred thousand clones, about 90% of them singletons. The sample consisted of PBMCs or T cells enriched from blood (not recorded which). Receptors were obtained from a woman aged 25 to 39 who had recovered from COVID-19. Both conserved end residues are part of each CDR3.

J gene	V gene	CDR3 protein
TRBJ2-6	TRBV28	CASSFEAPGGANVLTF
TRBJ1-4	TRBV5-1	CASSVRGQVSEKLFF
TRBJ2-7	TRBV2	CASSELLAGGYEQYF
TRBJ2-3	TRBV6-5	CASSDSAGVTDTQYF
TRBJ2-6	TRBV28	CASSPNRGGGANVLTF
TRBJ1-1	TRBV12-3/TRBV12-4	CASSTGHNTEAFF
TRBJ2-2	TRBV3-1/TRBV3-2	CASSLLAAGELFF
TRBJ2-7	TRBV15	CATSRDAYEQYF
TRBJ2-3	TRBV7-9	CASSSLTSATQYF
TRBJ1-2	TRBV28	CASSSGQGADGYTF
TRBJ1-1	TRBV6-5	CASSYYGRAHTEAFF
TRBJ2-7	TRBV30	CAWSGSGSYEQYF
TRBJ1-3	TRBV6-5	CASNTGLSGNTIYF
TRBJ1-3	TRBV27	CASSPRIELSGNTIYF
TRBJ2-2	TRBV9	CASSVATSTGELFF
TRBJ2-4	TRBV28	CASRPGTGENIQYF
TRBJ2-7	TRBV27	CASSLGNAPYEQYF
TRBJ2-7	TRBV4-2	CASSSQGVTYEQYF
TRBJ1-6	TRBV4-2	CASSHQPGTENSPLHF
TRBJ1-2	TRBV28	CASSSPGQGLVGYTF
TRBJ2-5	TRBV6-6	CATLAGGRTGGETQYF
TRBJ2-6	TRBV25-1	CASTRSGANVLTF
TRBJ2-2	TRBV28	CASSPTTENTGELFF
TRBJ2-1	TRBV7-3	CASSLSGLAVYNEQFF
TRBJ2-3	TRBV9	CASSAEDTYTDTQYF
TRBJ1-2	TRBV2	CASGGTGGNYGYTF
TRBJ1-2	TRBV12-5	CASGPGTGQSGYTF